This T cell receptor beta chain was documented in a study of patients and donors after allogeneic stem cell transplantation. This CDR3 contains 15 residues. V gave up 4 bases and J gave up 1 base, with 11 bases separating them. Germline V CDR1 and CDR2: SGHRS, YFSETQ. Using its own MiXCR run on the RT-PCR reads, TCRdb lists one record per CDR3 protein. The data hold fewer than 200,000 distinct CDR3 sequences, with approximately 30% observed a single time. The sample consisted of blood, either unsorted or a sorted T cell fraction (not recorded which). This receptor was identified in a human donor who was either an allogeneic HSCT recipient or a stem cell or donor lymphocyte infusion donor (not recorded which). It is not recorded whose cells these are; they may come from a transplant donor. The chain combines TRBV5-1 with TRBJ2-2; no reliable D call. CDR3 region: CASSLTERNTGELFF. The CDR3 region has the DNA TGCGCCAGCAGCCTCACGGAGCGGAACACCGGGGAGCTGTTTTTT.